This T cell receptor beta chain was found in a study of T cells in localized non-small cell lung cancer. Notes on the study in general: Because sequencing included only one region (of the tumor), heterogeneity remains possible. Appearing in adjacent lung were a median 57 of the top 100 tumor clones.

As for this clone: The antigen remains unidentified.

Germline CDR1 is SGHVS and CDR2 is FNYEAQ. The CDR3 consists of 17 residues. V dropped 4 bases and J dropped 3; count of bases not matched to a gene: 9. The data were produced by immunoSEQ multiplex PCR, yet TCRdb's version contains in-frame clones alone and is incomplete. The table has fewer than 2,000 clones, roughly 30% seen once. The sample here was normal lung tissue next to the tumor, taken before any cancer treatment. The chain uses TRBV7-6 and TRBJ2-3, with 11 bases aligning to TRBD2. The receptor's source is a male donor at least 60 years old with stage II squamous cell lung carcinoma. CDR3 amino acids: CASSWGTSGLGTDTQYF. The CDR3, as DNA: TGTGCCAGCAGCTGGGGGACTAGCGGTTTGGGTACAGATACGCAGTATTTT.